What follows are 18 T cell receptor beta chains derived from one specimen sequenced in a study of CD8 T cells in ankylosing spondylitis. Each CDR3 protein gets one entry after TCRdb re-called the 5' RACE reads with MiXCR. The table includes some 130,000 distinct CDR3 sequences, about 7% detected once. Sequencing used blood, either unsorted or a sorted T cell fraction (not recorded which). The receptors shown here come from a female donor with ankylosing spondylitis or in good health (not recorded which).

This clonotype was seen ten or more times. The J gene is TRBJ2-3, the V gene TRBV29-1; no reliable D call. CDR1 and CDR2 (germline): SQVTM, ANQGSEA. This CDR3 comprises 13 residues. The V and J ends lost 1 base and 0 bases respectively, with 5 bases between them. CDR3 bases: TGCAGCGTTGAAGGGTGGAGCACAGATACGCAGTATTTT. Protein sequence: CSVEGWSTDTQYF.

In its sample, this clonotype was seen many times. V is TRBV29-1 and J is TRBJ2-1; 15 bases fit TRBD2. V was clipped by 5 bases and J by 5 bases; unmatched bases: 13. Germline assignment: CDR1 SQVTM and CDR2 ANQGSEA. This CDR3 has 18 residues. The CDR3 sequence: CSVLNYGLAGGTHNEQFF. The DNA for the CDR3 is TGCAGCGTTCTAAACTACGGACTAGCGGGGGGGACGCACAATGAGCAGTTCTTC.

This clonotype was seen ten or more times. The chain combines TRBV7-2 with TRBJ2-3; no clear D. Between the trimmed V and J ends, which lost 5 bases and 1 base, there was a span of 7 bases. The CDR3 has 13 residues. The germline CDR1 and CDR2 sequences are SGHTA and FQGNSA. The CDR3 sequence is CASSPIRTDTQYF. The CDR3 DNA reads as TGTGCCAGCAGCCCGATTCGCACAGATACGCAGTATTTT.

This clonotype was observed many times. V and J are TRBV3-1 and TRBJ1-6; D is unclear. CDR3 length: 15 amino acids. Per the germline V gene, CDR1 is LGHDT and CDR2 is YNNKEL (reference sequence). V lost 1 base, J lost 6 bases, and 10 bases lay in between. The CDR3 reads CASSQAWGGNSPLHF. CDR3 nucleotides: TGTGCCAGCAGCCAAGCGTGGGGAGGTAATTCACCCCTCCACTTT.

This clonotype was seen repeatedly, ten times or more. The chain couples TRBV12-3 or TRBV12-4 to TRBJ2-3; 7 positions agree with TRBD1. J lost 5 bases, V lost 5 bases, and 10 bases had no gene match. CDR3 length: 15 amino acids. CDR3 region: CASSLLTGFRDTQYF. Written as DNA, the CDR3 is TGTGCCAGCAGTCTCCTGACAGGGTTTAGAGATACGCAGTATTTT.

This clonotype was recorded at least ten times. The chain combines TRBV7-2 with TRBJ1-2; TRBD1 matches 7 bases. V dropped 7 bases and J dropped 2; count of bases not matched to a gene: 10. Germline V lookup: CDR1 SGHTA, CDR2 FQGNSA. The length of the CDR3 is 15 residues. CDR3 amino acids: CASTLGQATNYGYTF. CDR3 DNA sequence: TGTGCCAGCACCCTAGGACAGGCGACCAACTATGGCTACACCTTC. Combining the CDR3 with reference TRBV7-2 and TRBJ1-2 gives the whole variable domain GAGVSQSPSNKVTEKGKDVELRCDPISGHTALYWYRQSLGQGLEFLIYFQGNSAPDKSGLPSDRFSAERTGGSVSTLTIQRTQQEDSAVYLCASTLGQATNYGYTFGSGTRLTVV.

The sample holds many counts of this clonotype. This chain joins TRBV3-1 and TRBJ2-3; weak D call: TRBD2 (6 bases). This CDR3 has 17 amino acids. Looked up from germline, CDR1 is LGHDT and CDR2 is YNNKEL (reference sequence). Deletions cut 5 bases from V and 3 bases from J, with 21 bases between. CDR3 protein: CASSSFLATLGTDTQYF. The CDR3 DNA follows: TGTGCCAGCAGCTCCTTCCTAGCGACCCTGGGGACAGATACGCAGTATTTT.

This clonotype was found many times. The chain recombines TRBV6-5 with TRBJ1-5, with D hard to call. Germline V gene sequence: CDR1 MNHEY, CDR2 SVGAGI. The CDR3 is 15 amino acids. V dropped 6 bases and J dropped 0 bases, with 12 bases sitting between them. The chain's CDR3 is CASSRDGGSNQPQHF. Here the CDR3 DNA reads TGTGCCAGCAGCCGTGACGGAGGTAGCAATCAGCCCCAGCATTTT.

With respect to this clonotype: The junction departs from the called germline gene at one end, perhaps through a read error. The genes are TRBV20-1 and TRBJ2-1; TRBD2 is a possible D gene (6 bases). The CDR3 consists of 17 residues. The germline CDR1 and CDR2 sequences are DFQATT and SNEGSKA (reference sequence). The CDR3 DNA reads as TGCTGTGCCAAAAAATCATCCGGCGGGGACTCCTACAATGAGCAGTTCTTC. Translation: CCAKKSSGGDSYNEQFF.

The rearrangement uses TRBV20-1 and TRBJ2-1; TRBD2 matches 11 bases. This CDR3 is 16 amino acids long. With V trimmed by 3 bases and J by 12 bases, 16 bases remained unmatched. Germline lookup yields CDR1 DFQATT and CDR2 SNEGSKA (reference sequence). The CDR3 DNA reads TGCAGTGCTAGGCACCCCTTAGCGGGGGGGGGTTGGGTGCAGTTCTTC. Its translation is CSARHPLAGGGWVQFF.

This sequence joins TRBV5-1 and TRBJ1-1; tentatively, D is TRBD1 (5 bases). V dropped 0 bases and J dropped 3 bases, with 9 bases sitting between them. This CDR3 is built from 14 residues. Germline V lookup: CDR1 SGHRS, CDR2 YFSETQ. The CDR3 loop is CASSLVREDTEAFF. DNA for the CDR3: TGCGCCAGCAGCTTGGTCAGGGAGGACACTGAAGCTTTCTTT.

This clonotype has a count of ten or more. The chain uses TRBV12-5 and TRBJ2-7; D is possibly TRBD1 (6 bases). V dropped 1 base and J dropped 2 bases, with 12 bases sitting between them. The germline V gene has CDR1 LGHNT and CDR2 FRNRAP. The CDR3 is 15 residues long. CDR3 sequence (DNA): TGTGCTAGTGGTTTGGCGGGGACAAGTCCCTACGAGCAGTACTTC. It encodes CASGLAGTSPYEQYF.

This clonotype appeared a few times. V usage is TRBV6-2 or TRBV6-3 and J usage is TRBJ1-5; D gene unclear. V lost 4 bases and J 6 bases, leaving 22 bases between the germline ends. Per germline, CDR1 MNHEY and CDR2 SVGEGT. The CDR3 runs 17 residues. The CDR3, as DNA: TGTGCCAGCAGTTTCCTCACTCGGGCCGGGAAAACTCAGCCCCAGCATTTT. Amino acids: CASSFLTRAGKTQPQHF.

This clonotype was seen ten or more times. This may be a read error, as it is one base from a much larger clone. The chain uses TRBV4-2 and TRBJ2-2; D gene uncertain. The CDR3 is made up of 12 amino acids. Germline V CDR1 and CDR2: LGHNA, YNFKEQ. Deletions cut 3 bases from V and 4 bases from J, with 3 bases between. CDR3 protein: CASSHPTGELFF. The CDR3 DNA reads TGTGCCAGCAGCCACCCCACCGGGGAGCTGTTTTTT.

This clonotype was seen many times. V gene TRBV12-3 or TRBV12-4 combines with J gene TRBJ1-1; D perhaps matches TRBD1 (5 bases). Trimming removed 6 bases from V and 8 bases from J, with 19 bases in between. The CDR3 contains 14 residues. The CDR3 reads CASRTSGTQIEAFF. The CDR3 coding sequence is TGTGCCAGCAGGACCTCCGGGACTCAGATCGAAGCTTTCTTT.

This clonotype was picked up many times. The chain links TRBV6-5 to TRBJ1-5; maybe TRBD1 (5 bases). The CDR3 covers 16 residues. V was pared by 4 bases and J by 2 bases, with 15 bases between. CDR1 is MNHEY and CDR2 is SVGAGI in the germline V gene. The CDR3 DNA is TGTGCCAGCAGTTTAGGCGGGGGAAGAGGCAATCAGCCCCAGCATTTT. This sequence encodes CASSLGGGRGNQPQHF.

This clonotype was recorded many times. The V and J genes are TRBV4-3 and TRBJ1-5; D unresolved. Between the trimmed V and J ends, which lost 6 bases and 5 bases, there was a span of 14 bases. This CDR3 is built from 14 residues. Germline loops: CDR1 LGHNA, CDR2 YSLEER. For the CDR3, the DNA is TGCGCCAGCAGTGAAGGAGGGAGCGATCAGCCCCAGCATTTT. Translated, it gives CASSEGGSDQPQHF.

This clonotype showed up many times. The chain links TRBV12-3 or TRBV12-4 to TRBJ2-1, with 9 bases lining up with TRBD2. The V and J ends lost 4 bases and 8 bases, in that order; junction bases with no gene match: 12. This CDR3 has 16 amino acids. The chain's CDR3 is CASSSRGTSSPDEQFF. DNA for the CDR3: TGTGCCAGCAGTTCACGGGGGACTAGCTCACCTGATGAGCAGTTCTTC.